This T cell receptor (beta chain) is drawn from a study of T cells and Merkel cell carcinoma outcomes. This CDR3 is built from 12 residues. V was cut by 6 bases and J by 4 bases, with 7 bases left in between. Germline V gives CDR1 MNHEY, CDR2 SMNVEV (reference sequence). Measured with immunoSEQ multiplex PCR; TCRdb has only the in-frame clones, and not every one. The data show about 220 clones, approximately 92% seen once. The sequenced material came from tumor tissue from Merkel cell carcinoma. The source of this sequence is a human donor with Merkel cell carcinoma. The chain recombines TRBV27 with TRBJ2-1, with D possibly TRBD1 on 5 matching bases. CDR3 nucleotide sequence: TGTGCCAGCAGCGCAGGGTACAATGAGCAGTTCTTC. Its translation: CASSAGYNEQFF.